This entry features one T cell receptor (beta chain) sequence. Its specificity is not known. The CDR3 runs to 15 residues. V gave up 3 bases and J gave up 7 bases, with 16 bases separating them. Germline CDR1 LNHDA, CDR2 SQIVND (reference sequence). The table came from immunoSEQ multiplex PCR; TCRdb's copy has only in-frame clones and leaves some out. Among about 85,000 clones listed, around 85% were seen once. These data come from a study of T cell responses to AZD1222 COVID-19 vaccine. Across the whole study: Second-dose intervals near 4 or 12 weeks were combined. Study-wide points: Close to half of spike-specific TCRs reportedly recognize unmutated variant regions. Only a handful of AZD1222 recipients were seropositive at baseline. In a largely white British group with more females than males, clonal diversity was possibly underestimated.

The receptor was isolated from an adult in good health. Material: peripheral blood, obtained on day 0 of AZD1222 vaccination. The chain couples TRBV19 to TRBJ1-5, with D perhaps matching TRBD1 (6 bases). The CDR3, as DNA: TGTGCCAGTAGTATTTCCCAGGGGTATAGGCAGCCCCAGCATTTT. Translation: CASSISQGYRQPQHF.